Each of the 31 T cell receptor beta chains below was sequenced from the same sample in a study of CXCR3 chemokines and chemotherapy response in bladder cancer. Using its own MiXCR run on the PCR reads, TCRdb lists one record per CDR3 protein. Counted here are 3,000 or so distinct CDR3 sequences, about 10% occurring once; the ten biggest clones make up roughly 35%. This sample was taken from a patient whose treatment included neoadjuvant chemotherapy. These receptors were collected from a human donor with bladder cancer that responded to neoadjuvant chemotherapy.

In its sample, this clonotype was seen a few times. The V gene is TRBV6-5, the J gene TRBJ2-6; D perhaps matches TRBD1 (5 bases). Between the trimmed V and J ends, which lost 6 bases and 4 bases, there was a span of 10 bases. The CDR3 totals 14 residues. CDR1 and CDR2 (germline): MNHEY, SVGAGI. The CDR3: CASSQGAGANVLTF. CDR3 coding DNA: TGTGCCAGCAGCCAGGGTGCCGGGGCCAACGTCCTGACTTTC.

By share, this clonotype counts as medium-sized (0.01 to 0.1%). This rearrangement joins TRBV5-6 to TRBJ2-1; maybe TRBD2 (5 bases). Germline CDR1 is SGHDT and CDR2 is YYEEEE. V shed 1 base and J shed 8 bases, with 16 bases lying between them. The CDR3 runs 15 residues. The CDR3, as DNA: TGTGCCAGCAGCTTGCCGGGAATGGCCATAGATGAGCAGTTCTTC. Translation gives CASSLPGMAIDEQFF.

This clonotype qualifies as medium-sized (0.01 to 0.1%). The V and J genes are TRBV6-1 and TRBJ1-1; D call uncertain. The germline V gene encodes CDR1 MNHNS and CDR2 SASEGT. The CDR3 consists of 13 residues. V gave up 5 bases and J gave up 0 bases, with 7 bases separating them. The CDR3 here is CASSPILNTEAFF. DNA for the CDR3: TGTGCCAGCAGTCCAATATTGAACACTGAAGCTTTCTTT.

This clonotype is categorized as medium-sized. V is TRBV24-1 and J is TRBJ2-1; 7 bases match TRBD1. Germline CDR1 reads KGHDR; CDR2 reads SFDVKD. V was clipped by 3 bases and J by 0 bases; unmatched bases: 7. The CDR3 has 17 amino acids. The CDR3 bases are TGTGCCACCAGTGATCCGGGACAGCTTTACTCCTACAATGAGCAGTTCTTC. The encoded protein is CATSDPGQLYSYNEQFF.

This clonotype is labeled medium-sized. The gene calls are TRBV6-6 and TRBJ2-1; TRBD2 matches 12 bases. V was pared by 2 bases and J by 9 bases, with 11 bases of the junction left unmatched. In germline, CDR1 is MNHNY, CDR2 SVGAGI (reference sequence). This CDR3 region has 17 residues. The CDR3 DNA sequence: TGTGCCAGCAGTTACCCCCCGACTAGCGGGAGAGGTATTGAGCAGTTCTTC. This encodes CASSYPPTSGRGIEQFF.

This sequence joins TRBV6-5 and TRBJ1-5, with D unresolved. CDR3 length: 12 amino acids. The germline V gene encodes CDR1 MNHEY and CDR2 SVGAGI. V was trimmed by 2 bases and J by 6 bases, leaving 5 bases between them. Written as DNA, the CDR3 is TGTGCCAGCAGTTACGCCGGTCAGCCCCAGCATTTT. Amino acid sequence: CASSYAGQPQHF.

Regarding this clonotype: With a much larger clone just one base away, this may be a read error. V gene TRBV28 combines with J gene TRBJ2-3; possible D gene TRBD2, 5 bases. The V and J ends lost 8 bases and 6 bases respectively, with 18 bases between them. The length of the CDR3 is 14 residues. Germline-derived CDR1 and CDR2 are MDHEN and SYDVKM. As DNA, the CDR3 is TGTGCCAGCGGGGAGACGTTAGGGTCGGATACGCAGTATTTT. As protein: CASGETLGSDTQYF. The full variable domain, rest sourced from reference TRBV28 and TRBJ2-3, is DVKVTQSSRYLVKRTGEKVFLECVQDMDHENMFWYRQDPGLGLRLIYFSYDVKMKEKGDIPEGYSVSREKKERFSLILESASTNQTSMYLCASGETLGSDTQYFGPGTRLTVL.

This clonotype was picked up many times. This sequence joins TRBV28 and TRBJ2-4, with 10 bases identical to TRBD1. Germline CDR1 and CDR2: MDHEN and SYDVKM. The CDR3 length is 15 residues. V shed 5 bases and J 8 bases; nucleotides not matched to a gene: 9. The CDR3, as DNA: TGTGCCAGCAGTCCGATGGACAGGGGGTTAGACATTCAGTACTTC. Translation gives CASSPMDRGLDIQYF.

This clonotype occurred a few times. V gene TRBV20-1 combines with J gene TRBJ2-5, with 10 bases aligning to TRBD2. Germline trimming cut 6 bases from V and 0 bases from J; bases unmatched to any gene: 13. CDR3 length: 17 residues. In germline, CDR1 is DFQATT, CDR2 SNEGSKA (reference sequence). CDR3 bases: TGCAGTGCGAGGCTCCCTAGCGGGAGAGCGTACCAAGAGACCCAGTACTTC. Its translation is CSARLPSGRAYQETQYF.

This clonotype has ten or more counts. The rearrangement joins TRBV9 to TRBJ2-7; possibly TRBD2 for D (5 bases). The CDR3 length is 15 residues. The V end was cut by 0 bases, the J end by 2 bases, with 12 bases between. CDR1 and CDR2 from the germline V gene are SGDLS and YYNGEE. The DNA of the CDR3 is TGTGCCAGCAGCGTAGAATGGGAGAAAACCTACGAGCAGTACTTC. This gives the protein CASSVEWEKTYEQYF.

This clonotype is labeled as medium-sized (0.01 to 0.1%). DNA for the CDR3: TGTGCCAGCAGTTACTCACTAGCGGGAGTGAGAAGTAGCAATGAGCAGTTCTTC. Its translation is CASSYSLAGVRSSNEQFF. The rearrangement links TRBV6-2 or TRBV6-3 to TRBJ2-1; 11 positions agree with TRBD2. CDR1 and CDR2 (germline): MNHEY, SVGEGT. This CDR3 contains 18 residues. V shed 0 bases, J shed 6 bases, and the junction held 10 bases outside the gene matches.

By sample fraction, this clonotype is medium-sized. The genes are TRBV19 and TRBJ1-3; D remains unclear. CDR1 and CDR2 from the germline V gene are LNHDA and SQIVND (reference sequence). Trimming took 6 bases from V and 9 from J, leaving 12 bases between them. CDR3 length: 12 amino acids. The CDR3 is CASSRLWTTIYF. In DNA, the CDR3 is TGTGCCAGTAGCCGTTTATGGACCACCATATATTTT.

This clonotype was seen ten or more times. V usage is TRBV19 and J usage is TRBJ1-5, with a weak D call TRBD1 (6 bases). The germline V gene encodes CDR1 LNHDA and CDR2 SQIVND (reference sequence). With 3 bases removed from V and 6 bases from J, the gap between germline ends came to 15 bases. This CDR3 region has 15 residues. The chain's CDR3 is CASSIVIGGLQPQHF. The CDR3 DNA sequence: TGTGCCAGTAGTATCGTTATCGGGGGGCTTCAGCCCCAGCATTTT.

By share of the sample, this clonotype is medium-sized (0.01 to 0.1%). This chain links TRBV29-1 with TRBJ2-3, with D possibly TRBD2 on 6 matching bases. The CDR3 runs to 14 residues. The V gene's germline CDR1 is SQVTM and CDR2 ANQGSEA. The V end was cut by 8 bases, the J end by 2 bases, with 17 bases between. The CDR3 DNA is TGCAGCATGGCCTACGGGGGAACCACAGATACGCAGTATTTT. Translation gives CSMAYGGTTDTQYF.

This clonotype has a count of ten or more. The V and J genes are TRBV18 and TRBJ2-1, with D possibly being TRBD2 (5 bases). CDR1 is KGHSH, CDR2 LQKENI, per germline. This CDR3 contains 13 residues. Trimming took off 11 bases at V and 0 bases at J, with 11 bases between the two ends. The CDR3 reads CAGRGSSYNEQFF. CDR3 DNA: TGTGCCGGCCGAGGGAGCTCCTACAATGAGCAGTTCTTC.

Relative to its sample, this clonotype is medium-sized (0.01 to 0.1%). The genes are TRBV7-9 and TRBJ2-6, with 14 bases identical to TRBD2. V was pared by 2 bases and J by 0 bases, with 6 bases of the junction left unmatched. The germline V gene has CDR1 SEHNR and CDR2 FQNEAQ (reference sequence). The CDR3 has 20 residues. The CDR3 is CASSLSPGLAGVSGANVLTF. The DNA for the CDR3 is TGTGCCAGCAGCTTATCCCCGGGACTAGCGGGAGTCTCTGGGGCCAACGTCCTGACTTTC.

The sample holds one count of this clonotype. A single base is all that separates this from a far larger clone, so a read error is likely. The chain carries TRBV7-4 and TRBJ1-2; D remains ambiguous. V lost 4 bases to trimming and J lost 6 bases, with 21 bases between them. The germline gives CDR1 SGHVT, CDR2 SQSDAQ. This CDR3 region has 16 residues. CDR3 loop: CASSYFQVLDVHGYTF. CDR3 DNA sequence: TGTGCCAGCAGCTACTTCCAGGTCCTCGATGTGCATGGCTACACCTTC. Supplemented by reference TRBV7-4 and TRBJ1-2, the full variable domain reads GAGVSQSPRYKVAKRGRDVALRCDSISGHVTLYWYRQTLGQGSEVLTYSQSDAQRDKSGRPSGRFSAERPERSVSTLKIQRTEQGDSAVYLCASSYFQVLDVHGYTFGSGTRLTVV.

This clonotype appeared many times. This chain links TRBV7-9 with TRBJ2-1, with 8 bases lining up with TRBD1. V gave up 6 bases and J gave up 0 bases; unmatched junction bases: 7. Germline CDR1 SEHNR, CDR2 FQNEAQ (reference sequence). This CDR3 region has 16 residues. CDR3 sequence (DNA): TGTGCCAGCAGAAAATGGACAGGGCGCTCCTACAATGAGCAGTTCTTC. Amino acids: CASRKWTGRSYNEQFF.

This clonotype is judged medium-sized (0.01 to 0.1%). The CDR3 spells CASSEGRPAGEAFF. The DNA of the CDR3 is TGTGCCAGCAGTGAGGGACGCCCCGCGGGTGAAGCTTTCTTT. The V call is TRBV6-5, the J call TRBJ1-1; tentatively, D is TRBD1 (5 bases). The CDR3 has 14 amino acids. The germline V and J ends were trimmed by 5 bases and 7 bases, with 17 bases remaining between them. Germline V lookup: CDR1 MNHEY, CDR2 SVGAGI.

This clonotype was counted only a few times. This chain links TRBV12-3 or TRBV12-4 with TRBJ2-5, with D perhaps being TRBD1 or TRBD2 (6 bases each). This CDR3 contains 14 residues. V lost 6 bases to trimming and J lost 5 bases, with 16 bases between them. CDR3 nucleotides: TGTGCCAGCAGCTTACGAGGGGGGCAGGAGACCCAGTACTTC. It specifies CASSLRGGQETQYF.

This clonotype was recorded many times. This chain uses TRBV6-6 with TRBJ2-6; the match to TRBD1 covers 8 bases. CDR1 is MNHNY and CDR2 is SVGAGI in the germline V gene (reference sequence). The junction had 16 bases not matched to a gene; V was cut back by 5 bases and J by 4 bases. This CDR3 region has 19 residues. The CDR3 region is CASSRLTTGGISGANVLTF. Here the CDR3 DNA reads TGTGCCAGCAGTCGCTTAACCACAGGGGGTATTTCCGGGGCCAACGTCCTGACTTTC.

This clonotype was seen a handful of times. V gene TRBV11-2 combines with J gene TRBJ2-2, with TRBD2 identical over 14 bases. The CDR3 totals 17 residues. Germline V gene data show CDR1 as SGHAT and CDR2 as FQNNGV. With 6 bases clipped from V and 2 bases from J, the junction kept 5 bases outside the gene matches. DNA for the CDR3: TGTGCCAGCAGGAGGACTAGCGGGAGGTCCAACACCGGGGAGCTGTTTTTT. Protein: CASRRTSGRSNTGELFF.

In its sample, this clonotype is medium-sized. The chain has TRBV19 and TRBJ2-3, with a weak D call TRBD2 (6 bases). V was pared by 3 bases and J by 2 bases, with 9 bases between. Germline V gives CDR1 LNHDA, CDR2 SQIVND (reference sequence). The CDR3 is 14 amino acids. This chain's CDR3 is CASSMGLPTDTQYF. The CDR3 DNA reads TGTGCCAGTAGTATGGGACTGCCCACAGATACGCAGTATTTT.

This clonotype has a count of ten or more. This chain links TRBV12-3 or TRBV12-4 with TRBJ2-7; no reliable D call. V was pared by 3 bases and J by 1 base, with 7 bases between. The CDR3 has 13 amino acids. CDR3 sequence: CASSFYGSYEQYF. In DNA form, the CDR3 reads TGTGCCAGCAGTTTCTACGGGTCCTACGAGCAGTACTTC.

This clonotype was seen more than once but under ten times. As DNA, the CDR3 is TGCAGTGCTAGAGTGGCGGGGGCCTATGGCTACACCTTC. Amino acids: CSARVAGAYGYTF. V is TRBV20-1 and J is TRBJ1-2, with D perhaps matching TRBD1 (6 bases). Germline CDR1 reads DFQATT; CDR2 reads SNEGSKA (reference sequence). The CDR3 has 13 residues. Between the trimmed V and J ends, which lost 1 base and 4 bases, there was a span of 10 bases.

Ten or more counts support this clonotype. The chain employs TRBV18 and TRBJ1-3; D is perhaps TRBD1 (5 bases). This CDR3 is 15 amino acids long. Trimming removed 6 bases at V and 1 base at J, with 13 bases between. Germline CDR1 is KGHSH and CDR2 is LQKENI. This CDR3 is CASSSQGASGNTIYF. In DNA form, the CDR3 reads TGTGCCAGCTCCTCTCAGGGTGCTTCTGGAAACACCATATATTTT.

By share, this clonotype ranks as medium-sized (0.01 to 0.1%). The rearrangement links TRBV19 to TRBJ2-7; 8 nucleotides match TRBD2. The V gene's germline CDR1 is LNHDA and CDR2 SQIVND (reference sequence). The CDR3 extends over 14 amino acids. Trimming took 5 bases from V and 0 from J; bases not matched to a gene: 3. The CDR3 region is CASSPAGASYEQYF. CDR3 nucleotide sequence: TGTGCCAGTAGTCCAGCGGGGGCCTCCTACGAGCAGTACTTC.

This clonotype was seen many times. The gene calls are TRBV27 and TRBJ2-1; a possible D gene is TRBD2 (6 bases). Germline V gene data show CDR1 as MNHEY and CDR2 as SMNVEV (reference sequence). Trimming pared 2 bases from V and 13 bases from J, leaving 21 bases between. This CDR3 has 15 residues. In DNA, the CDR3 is TGTGCCAGCAGTTTAGCGGGCGGGACGCGGACTTCTCAGTTCTTC. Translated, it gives CASSLAGGTRTSQFF.

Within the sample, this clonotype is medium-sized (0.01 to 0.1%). The CDR3 loop reads CASRRIQDTEAFF. The CDR3 coding sequence is TGTGCCAGCAGAAGGATTCAGGACACTGAAGCTTTCTTT. The rearrangement uses TRBV6-2 or TRBV6-3 and TRBJ1-1; no reliable D call. Between the trimmed V and J ends, which lost 6 bases and 3 bases, there was a span of 11 bases. Germline CDR1 reads MNHEY; CDR2 reads SVGEGT. The CDR3 contains 13 residues.

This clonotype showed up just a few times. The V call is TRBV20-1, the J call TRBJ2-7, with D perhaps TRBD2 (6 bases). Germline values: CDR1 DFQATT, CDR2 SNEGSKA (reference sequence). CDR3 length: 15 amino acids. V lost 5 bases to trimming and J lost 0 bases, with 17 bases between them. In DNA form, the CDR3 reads TGCAGTGCTGAAAAGCCCAGGCGGGGCTCCTACGAGCAGTACTTC. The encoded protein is CSAEKPRRGSYEQYF.

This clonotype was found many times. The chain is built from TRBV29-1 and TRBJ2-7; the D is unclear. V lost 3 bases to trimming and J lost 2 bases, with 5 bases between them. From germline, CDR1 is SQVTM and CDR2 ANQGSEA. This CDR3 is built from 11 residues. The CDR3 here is CSVESTYEQYF. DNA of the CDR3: TGCAGCGTTGAGTCCACCTACGAGCAGTACTTC.